A single sample is the source of the 9 T cell receptor beta chains below, sequenced in a study of CD8 T cells in ankylosing spondylitis. The study, taken as a whole, reports: A motif of 7 to 9 highly homologous TCR beta variants was seen as apparently characteristic of ankylosing spondylitis blood.

Their cognate antigens are unknown. TCRdb re-called the 5' RACE reads through MiXCR, storing one row per CDR3 protein. The data show around 450,000 distinct CDR3 sequences, with 20% to 30% seen just once and about 0.9% held by the top ten. Sequencing was carried out using blood, either unsorted or a sorted T cell fraction (not recorded which). The receptors come from a male donor with ankylosing spondylitis.

This chain uses TRBV7-9 with TRBJ2-7; 8 bases are a match to TRBD1. CDR1 is SEHNR and CDR2 is FQNEAQ in the germline V gene (reference sequence). The V gene end was trimmed by 4 bases and the J gene end by 1 base; junction bases not matched to a gene: 9. The CDR3 has 16 amino acids. DNA for the CDR3: TGTGCCAGCAGCTCCACCGACAGGGGTGGGTCCTACGAGCAGTACTTC. Translated: CASSSTDRGGSYEQYF.

This clonotype appeared a few times. The chain uses TRBV5-1 and TRBJ2-1; D not resolved. The length of the CDR3 is 12 residues. V was cut by 0 bases and J by 5 bases, with 3 bases left in between. From germline, CDR1 is SGHRS and CDR2 YFSETQ. CDR3 DNA sequence: TGCGCCAGCAGCTTGGAGGACAATGAGCAGTTCTTC. Residues: CASSLEDNEQFF.

In this sample, this clonotype turned up a few times. This chain links TRBV11-2 with TRBJ2-7; 10 nucleotides match TRBD2. Per germline, CDR1 SGHAT and CDR2 FQNNGV. The CDR3 extends over 15 amino acids. V was pared by 0 bases and J by 5 bases, with 4 bases of the junction left unmatched. The CDR3 DNA reads TGTGCCAGCAGCTTAGAGCCTAGCGGGAGCCACGAGCAGTACTTC. Translation gives CASSLEPSGSHEQYF.

This clonotype was detected only a few times. This chain links TRBV29-1 with TRBJ1-5, with TRBD1 matching over 12 bases. The V gene end was trimmed by 1 base and the J gene end by 7 bases; junction bases not matched to a gene: 11. This CDR3 contains 17 residues. The germline V gene encodes CDR1 SQVTM and CDR2 ANQGSEA. Here the CDR3 DNA reads TGCAGCGTTGAAGTACCCGGGACAGGGGGCTCGGGGCAGCCCCAGCATTTT. Its translation is CSVEVPGTGGSGQPQHF. The full variable domain, its missing parts supplied by reference TRBV29-1 and TRBJ1-5, is SAVISQKPSRDICQRGTSLTIQCQVDSQVTMMFWYRQQPGQSLTLIATANQGSEATYESGFVIDKFPISRPNLTFSTLTVSNMSPEDSSIYLCSVEVPGTGGSGQPQHFGDGTRLSIL.

The V call is TRBV5-5, the J call TRBJ2-3; D is undetermined. The CDR3 runs to 11 residues. Trimming stripped 6 bases from V and 3 bases from J, with 5 bases between. Per germline, CDR1 SGHKS and CDR2 YYEKEE (reference sequence). DNA for the CDR3: TGTGCCAGCACCGAAACAGATACGCAGTATTTT. Its protein product is CASTETDTQYF.

This clonotype was seen many times. The DNA of the CDR3 is TGCAGAGGCCGGGACCTAAGGAACACTGAAGCTTTCTTT. Its translation is CRGRDLRNTEAFF. The rearrangement uses TRBV20-1 and TRBJ1-1, with D perhaps matching TRBD1 (5 bases). Germline V gene lookup returns CDR1 DFQATT and CDR2 SNEGSKA (reference sequence). The CDR3 is made up of 13 amino acids.

The rearrangement uses TRBV11-2 and TRBJ2-1; the match to TRBD2 covers 7 bases. V gave up 5 bases and J gave up 7 bases; unmatched junction bases: 14. The CDR3 consists of 16 residues. Germline loops: CDR1 SGHAT, CDR2 FQNNGV. The CDR3 here is CASSPFGASGKNEQFF. The DNA for the CDR3 is TGTGCCAGCAGCCCCTTCGGGGCTAGCGGTAAAAATGAGCAGTTCTTC.

The chain uses TRBV7-7 and TRBJ2-5, with unresolved D. The CDR3 runs to 15 residues. CDR1 and CDR2 (germline): SSHAT, FNYEAQ (reference sequence). Trimming left V 6 bases short and J 2 bases short, with 16 bases between. For the CDR3, the DNA is TGTGCCAGCAGTCTTGAACTGCTCCGACAAGAGACCCAGTACTTC. This translates into CASSLELLRQETQYF.

In its sample, this clonotype was seen many times. J is TRBJ2-7 and V is TRBV20-1; D possibly corresponds to TRBD1 (5 bases). The CDR3 extends over 12 amino acids. Germline CDR1 reads DFQATT; CDR2 reads SNEGSKA (reference sequence). V was clipped by 6 bases and J by 7 bases, with 16 bases between them. The CDR3 DNA sequence: TGCAGTGCCAGGGCAAGCGAGAGGGAGCAGTACGTC. Amino acids: CSARASEREQYV.